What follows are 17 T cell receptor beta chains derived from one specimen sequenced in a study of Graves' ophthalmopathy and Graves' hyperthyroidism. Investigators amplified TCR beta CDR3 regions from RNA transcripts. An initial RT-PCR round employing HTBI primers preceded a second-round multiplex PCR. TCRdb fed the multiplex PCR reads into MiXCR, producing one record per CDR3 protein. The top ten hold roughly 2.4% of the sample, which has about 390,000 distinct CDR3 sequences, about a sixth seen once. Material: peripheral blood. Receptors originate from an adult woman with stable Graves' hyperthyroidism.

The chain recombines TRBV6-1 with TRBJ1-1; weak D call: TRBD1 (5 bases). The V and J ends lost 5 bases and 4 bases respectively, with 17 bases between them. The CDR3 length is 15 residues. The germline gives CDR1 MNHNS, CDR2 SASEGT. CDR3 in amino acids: CASSPPADRPTEAFF. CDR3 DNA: TGTGCCAGCAGTCCACCCGCTGACAGACCCACTGAAGCTTTCTTT.

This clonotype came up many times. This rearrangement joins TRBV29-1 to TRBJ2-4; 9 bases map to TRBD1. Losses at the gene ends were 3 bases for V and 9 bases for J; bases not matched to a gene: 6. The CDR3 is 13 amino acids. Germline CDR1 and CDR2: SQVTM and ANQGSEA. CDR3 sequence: CSVDATGGGIQYF. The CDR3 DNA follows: TGCAGCGTTGACGCGACAGGGGGGGGCATTCAGTACTTC.

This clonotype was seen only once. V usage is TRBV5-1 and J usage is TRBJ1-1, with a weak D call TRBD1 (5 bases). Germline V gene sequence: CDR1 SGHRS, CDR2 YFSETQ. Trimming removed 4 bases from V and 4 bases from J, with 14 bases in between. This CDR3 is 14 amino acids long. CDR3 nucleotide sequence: TGCGCCAGCAGCCCGGCCGGGGGAGTCACTGAAGCTTTCTTT. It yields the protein CASSPAGGVTEAFF.

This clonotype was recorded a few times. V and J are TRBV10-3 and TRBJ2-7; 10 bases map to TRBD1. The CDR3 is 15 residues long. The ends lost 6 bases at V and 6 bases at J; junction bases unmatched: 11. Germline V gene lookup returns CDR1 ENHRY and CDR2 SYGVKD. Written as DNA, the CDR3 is TGTGCCATCAGGGGGGGGACAGGGGATTGGGGCGAGCAGTACTTC. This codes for CAIRGGTGDWGEQYF.

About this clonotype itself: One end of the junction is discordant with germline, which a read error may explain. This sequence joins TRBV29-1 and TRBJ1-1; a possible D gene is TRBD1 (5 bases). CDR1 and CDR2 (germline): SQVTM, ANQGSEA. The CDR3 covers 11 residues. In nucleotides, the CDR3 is TGCAGCGGGAAATGGGGGGGTGAAGCTTGCTTT. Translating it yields CSGKWGGEACF.

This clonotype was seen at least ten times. The DNA for the CDR3 is TGCGCCAGCAGCTTCCGGGACGGACTCTACGAGCAGTACTTC. Translating it yields CASSFRDGLYEQYF. V is TRBV4-1 and J is TRBJ2-7; D possibly matches TRBD1 or TRBD2 (5 bases each). The CDR3 sequence is 14 residues long. The germline V and J ends were trimmed by 5 bases and 3 bases, with 14 bases remaining between them. Germline-derived CDR1 and CDR2 are MGHRA and YSYEKL.

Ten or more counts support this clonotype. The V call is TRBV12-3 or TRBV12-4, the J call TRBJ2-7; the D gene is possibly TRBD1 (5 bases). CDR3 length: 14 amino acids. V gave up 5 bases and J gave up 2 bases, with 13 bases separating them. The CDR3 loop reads CASSLVGRAYEQYF. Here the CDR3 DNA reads TGTGCCAGCAGTCTAGTGGGCAGGGCCTACGAGCAGTACTTC.

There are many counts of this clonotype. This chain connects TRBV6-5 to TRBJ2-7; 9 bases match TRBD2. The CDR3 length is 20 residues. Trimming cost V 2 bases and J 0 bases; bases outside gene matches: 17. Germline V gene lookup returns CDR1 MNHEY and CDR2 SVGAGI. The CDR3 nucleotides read TGTGCCAGCAGTTACCGACAACTAGCGGGCGAACTCGTGAGCTCCTACGAGCAGTACTTC. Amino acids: CASSYRQLAGELVSSYEQYF.

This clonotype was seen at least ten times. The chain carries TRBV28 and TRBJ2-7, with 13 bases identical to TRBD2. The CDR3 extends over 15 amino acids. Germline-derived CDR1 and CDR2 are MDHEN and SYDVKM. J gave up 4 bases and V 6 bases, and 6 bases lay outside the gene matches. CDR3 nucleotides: TGTGCCAGCAGCTCCCGGACTAGCGGGAGATACGAGCAGTACTTC. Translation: CASSSRTSGRYEQYF.

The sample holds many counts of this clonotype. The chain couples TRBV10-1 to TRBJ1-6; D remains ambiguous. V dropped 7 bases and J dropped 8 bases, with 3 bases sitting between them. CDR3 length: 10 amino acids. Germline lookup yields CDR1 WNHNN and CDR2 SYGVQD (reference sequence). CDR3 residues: CASKDSPLHF. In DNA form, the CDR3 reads TGCGCCAGCAAAGATTCACCCCTCCACTTT.

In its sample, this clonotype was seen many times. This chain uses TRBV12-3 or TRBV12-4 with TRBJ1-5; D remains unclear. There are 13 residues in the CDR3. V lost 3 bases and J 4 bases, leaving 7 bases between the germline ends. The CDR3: CASSLGYNQPQHF. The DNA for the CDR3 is TGTGCCAGCAGTTTGGGGTATAATCAGCCCCAGCATTTT.

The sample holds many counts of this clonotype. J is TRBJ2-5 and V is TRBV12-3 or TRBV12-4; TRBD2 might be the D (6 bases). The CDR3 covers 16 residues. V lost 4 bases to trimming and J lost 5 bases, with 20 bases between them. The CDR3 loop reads CASSYPPGPGGETQYF. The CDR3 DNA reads TGTGCCAGCAGTTACCCCCCGGGCCCTGGGGGGGAGACCCAGTACTTC.

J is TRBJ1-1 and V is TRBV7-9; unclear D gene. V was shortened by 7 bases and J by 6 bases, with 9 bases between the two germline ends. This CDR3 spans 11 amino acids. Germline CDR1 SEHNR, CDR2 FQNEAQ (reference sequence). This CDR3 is CASTLAAEAFF. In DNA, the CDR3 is TGTGCCAGCACCCTTGCCGCTGAAGCTTTCTTT.

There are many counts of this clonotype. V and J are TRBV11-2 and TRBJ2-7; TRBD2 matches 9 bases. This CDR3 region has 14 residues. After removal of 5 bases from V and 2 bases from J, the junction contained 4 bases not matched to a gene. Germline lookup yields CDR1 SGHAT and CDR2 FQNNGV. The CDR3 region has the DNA TGTGCCAGCAGCAGTTCTAGCGGGGCCTACGAGCAGTACTTC. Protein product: CASSSSSGAYEQYF.

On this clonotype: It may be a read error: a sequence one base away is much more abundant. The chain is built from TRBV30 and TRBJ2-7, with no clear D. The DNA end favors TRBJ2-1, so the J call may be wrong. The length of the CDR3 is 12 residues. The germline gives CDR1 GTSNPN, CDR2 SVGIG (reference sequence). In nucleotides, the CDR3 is TGTGCCTGGAGTGTACGGGCCTACGAGCAGTTCTTC. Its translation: CAWSVRAYEQFF.

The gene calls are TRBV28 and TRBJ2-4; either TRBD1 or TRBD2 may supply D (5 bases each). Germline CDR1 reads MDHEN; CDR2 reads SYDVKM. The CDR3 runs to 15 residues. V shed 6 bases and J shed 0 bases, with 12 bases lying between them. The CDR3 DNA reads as TGTGCCAGCAGGACGGGGCCCCTAGCCAAAAACATTCAGTACTTC. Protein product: CASRTGPLAKNIQYF.

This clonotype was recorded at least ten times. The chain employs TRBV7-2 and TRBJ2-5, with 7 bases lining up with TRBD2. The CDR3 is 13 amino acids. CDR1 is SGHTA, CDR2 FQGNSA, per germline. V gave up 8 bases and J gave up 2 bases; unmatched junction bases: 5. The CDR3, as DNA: TGTGCCAGCCGGCCTAGCGGACAAGAGACCCAGTACTTC. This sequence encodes CASRPSGQETQYF.